This is a list of T cell receptor beta chains from one sample in a study of control samples from healthy donors and cancer patients. TCRdb keeps only in-frame clones here, not all; method: immunoSEQ multiplex PCR. In the table there are 150,000 to 200,000 clones, roughly 92% of which are singletons. The sequenced sample consisted of blood. The receptor set was obtained from a woman under 30 in good health. The CDR3 runs from the conserved cysteine through the conserved F or W.

v_call cdr3_aa
TRBV7-6 CASSLLGQARNTQYF
TRBV28 CASSFGVSNQPQHF
TRBV5-1 CASTISGGEVAPLHF
TRBV11-3 CASSRPGLGNEQFF
TRBV27 CASRTGERYEQYF
TRBV7-9 CASSPSLGGANYGYTF
TRBV5-1 CASSLIGWTGQVLLNSPLHF
TRBV5-4 CASTTRGGYNEQFF
TRBV7-9 CASSLGTGSNSPLHF
TRBV4-2 CASSQDWVAGGPTDTQYF
TRBV2 CAGGTSGASYEQYF
TRBV7-3 CASSFLGQQFF
TRBV21-1 CASSKAGNPEGGYGYTF
TRBV28 CASSLGGSGDTDTQYF
TRBV20-1 CSAVQGLAFF
TRBV7-9 CASSPGEGAASGANVLTF
TRBV5-4 CASSSRQGLSTYNEQFF
TRBV4-2 CASSQVSGETGGKYNEQFF
TRBV6-6 CASSYRATGELFF
TRBV25-1 CASRGPNTGELFF
TRBV28 CASSFPFDRAGELFF
TRBV7-2 CASSLGDLAEAFF
TRBV2 CASSGVYVGNGYGYTF
TRBV6-5 CARRGQAQETQYF
TRBV6-6 CASSYGNGEAFF
TRBV5-6 CASSLPGVETQYF